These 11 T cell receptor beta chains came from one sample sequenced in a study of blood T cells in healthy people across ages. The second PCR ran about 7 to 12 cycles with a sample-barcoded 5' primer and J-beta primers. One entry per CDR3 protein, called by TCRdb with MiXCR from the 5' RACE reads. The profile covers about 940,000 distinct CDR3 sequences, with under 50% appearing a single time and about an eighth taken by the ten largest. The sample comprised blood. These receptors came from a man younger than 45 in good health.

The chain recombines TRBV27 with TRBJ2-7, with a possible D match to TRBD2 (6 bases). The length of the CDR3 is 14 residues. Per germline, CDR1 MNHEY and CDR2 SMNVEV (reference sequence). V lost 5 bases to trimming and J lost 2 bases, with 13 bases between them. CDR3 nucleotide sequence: TGTGCCAGCAGTCGAATAGCGGATACCTACGAGCAGTACTTC. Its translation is CASSRIADTYEQYF.

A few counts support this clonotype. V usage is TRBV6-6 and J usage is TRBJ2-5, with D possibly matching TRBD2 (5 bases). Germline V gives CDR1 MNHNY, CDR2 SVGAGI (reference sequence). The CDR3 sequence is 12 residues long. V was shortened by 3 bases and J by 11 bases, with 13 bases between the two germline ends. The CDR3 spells CASSYPSFEQYF. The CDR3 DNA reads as TGTGCCAGCAGTTATCCTAGCTTTGAGCAGTACTTC.

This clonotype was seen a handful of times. Here the CDR3 DNA reads TGTGCCAGCAGTTACAGCGGGACAGCTAACTATGGCTACACCTTC. This translates into CASSYSGTANYGYTF. The chain combines TRBV6-6 with TRBJ1-2, with 7 bases identical to TRBD1. Trimming took 2 bases from V and 0 from J; bases not matched to a gene: 3. This CDR3 is 15 amino acids long. The germline gives CDR1 MNHNY, CDR2 SVGAGI (reference sequence).

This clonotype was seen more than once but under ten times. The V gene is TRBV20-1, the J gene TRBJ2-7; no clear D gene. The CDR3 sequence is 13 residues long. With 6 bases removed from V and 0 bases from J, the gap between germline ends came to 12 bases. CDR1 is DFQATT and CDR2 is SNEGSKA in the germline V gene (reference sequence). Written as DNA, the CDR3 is TGCAGTGCCACGCAAGCGCCCTCCTACGAGCAGTACTTC. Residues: CSATQAPSYEQYF.

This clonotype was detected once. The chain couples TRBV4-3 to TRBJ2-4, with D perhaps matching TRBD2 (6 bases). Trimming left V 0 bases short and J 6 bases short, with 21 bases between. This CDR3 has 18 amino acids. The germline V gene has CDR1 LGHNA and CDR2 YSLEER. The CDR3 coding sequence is TGCGCCAGCAGCCAAGAGGAGAGAGGATCCCCCGGGGGAAACATTCAGTACTTC. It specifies CASSQEERGSPGGNIQYF.

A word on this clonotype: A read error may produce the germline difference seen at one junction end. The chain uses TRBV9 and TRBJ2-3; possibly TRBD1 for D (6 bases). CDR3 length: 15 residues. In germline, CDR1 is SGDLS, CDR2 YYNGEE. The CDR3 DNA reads TGTGCCAGCAGCGTAGGGACAGCCAGCACAGATACGCGGTATTTT. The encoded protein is CASSVGTASTDTRYF. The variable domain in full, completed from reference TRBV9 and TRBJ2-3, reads DSGVTQTPKHLITATGQRVTLRCSPRSGDLSVYWYQQSLDQGLQFLIQYYNGEERAKGNILERFSAQQFPDLHSELNLSSLELGDSALYFCASSVGTASTDTRYFGPGTRLTVL.

The DNA of the CDR3 is TGTGCCAGCAGTAGATGGGGGGAATCCGCAGGTACGCAGTATTTT. Amino acids: CASSRWGESAGTQYF. This rearrangement joins TRBV28 to TRBJ2-3; maybe TRBD2 (6 bases). This CDR3 contains 15 residues. Germline V gene sequence: CDR1 MDHEN, CDR2 SYDVKM. Between the trimmed V and J ends, which lost 5 bases and 8 bases, there was a span of 20 bases.

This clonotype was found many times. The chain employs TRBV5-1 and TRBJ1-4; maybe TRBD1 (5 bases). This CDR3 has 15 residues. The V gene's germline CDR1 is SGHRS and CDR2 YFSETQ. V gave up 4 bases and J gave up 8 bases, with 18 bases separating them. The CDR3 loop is CASSPVGGVREKLFF. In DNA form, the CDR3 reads TGCGCCAGCAGCCCCGTGGGAGGGGTTAGAGAAAAACTGTTTTTT.

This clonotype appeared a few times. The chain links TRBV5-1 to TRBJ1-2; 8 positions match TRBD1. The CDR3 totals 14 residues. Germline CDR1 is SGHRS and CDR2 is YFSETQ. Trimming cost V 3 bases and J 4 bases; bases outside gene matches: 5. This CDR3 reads CASSSTTGVYGYTF. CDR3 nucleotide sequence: TGCGCCAGCAGCTCGACGACAGGGGTCTATGGCTACACCTTC.

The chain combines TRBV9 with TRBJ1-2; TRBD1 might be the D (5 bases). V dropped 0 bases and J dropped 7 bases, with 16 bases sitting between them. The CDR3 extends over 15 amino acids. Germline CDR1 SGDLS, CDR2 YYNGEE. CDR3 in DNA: TGTGCCAGCAGCGTAGAAGGGGTACCGAGGGGTGGCTACACCTTC. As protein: CASSVEGVPRGGYTF. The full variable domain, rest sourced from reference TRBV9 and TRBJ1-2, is DSGVTQTPKHLITATGQRVTLRCSPRSGDLSVYWYQQSLDQGLQFLIQYYNGEERAKGNILERFSAQQFPDLHSELNLSSLELGDSALYFCASSVEGVPRGGYTFGSGTRLTVV.

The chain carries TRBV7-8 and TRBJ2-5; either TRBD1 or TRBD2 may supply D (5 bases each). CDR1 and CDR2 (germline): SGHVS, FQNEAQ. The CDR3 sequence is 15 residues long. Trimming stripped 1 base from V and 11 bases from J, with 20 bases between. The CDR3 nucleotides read TGTGCCAGCAGCTTAGGCACGGGGCTTTACAATGAGCAGTACTTC. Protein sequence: CASSLGTGLYNEQYF. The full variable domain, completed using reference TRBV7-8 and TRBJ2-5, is GAGVSQSPRYKVAKRGQDVALRCDPISGHVSLFWYQQALGQGPEFLTYFQNEAQLDKSGLPSDRFFAERPEGSVSTLKIQRTQQEDSAVYLCASSLGTGLYNEQYFGPGTRLLVL.